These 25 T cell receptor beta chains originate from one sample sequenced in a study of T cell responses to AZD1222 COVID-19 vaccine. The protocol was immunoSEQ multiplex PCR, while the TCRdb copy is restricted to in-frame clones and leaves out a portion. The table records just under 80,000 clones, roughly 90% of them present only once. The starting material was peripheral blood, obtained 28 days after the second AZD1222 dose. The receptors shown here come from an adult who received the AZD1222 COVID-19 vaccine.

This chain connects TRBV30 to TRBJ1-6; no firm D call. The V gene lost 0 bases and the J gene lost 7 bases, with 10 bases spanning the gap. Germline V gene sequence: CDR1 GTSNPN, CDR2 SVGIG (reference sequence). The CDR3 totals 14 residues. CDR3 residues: CAWSVGGRNSPLHF. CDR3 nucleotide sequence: TGTGCCTGGAGTGTAGGCGGAAGGAATTCACCCCTCCACTTT.

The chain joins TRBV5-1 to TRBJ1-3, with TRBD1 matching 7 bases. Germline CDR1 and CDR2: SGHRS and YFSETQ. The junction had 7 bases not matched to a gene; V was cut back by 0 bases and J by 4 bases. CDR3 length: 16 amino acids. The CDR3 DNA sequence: TGCGCCAGCAGCTTGGGCCCCACAGGGGCCGGAAACACCATATATTTT. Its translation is CASSLGPTGAGNTIYF. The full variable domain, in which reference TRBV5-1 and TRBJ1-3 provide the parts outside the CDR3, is KAGVTQTPRYLIKTRGQQVTLSCSPISGHRSVSWYQQTPGQGLQFLFEYFSETQRNKGNFPGRFSGRQFSNSRSEMNVSTLELGDSALYLCASSLGPTGAGNTIYFGEGSWLTVV.

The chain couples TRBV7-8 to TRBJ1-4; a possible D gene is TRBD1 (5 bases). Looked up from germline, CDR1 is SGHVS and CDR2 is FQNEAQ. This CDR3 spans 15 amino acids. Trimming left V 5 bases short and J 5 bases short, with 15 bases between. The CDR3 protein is CASSRRQTVNEKLFF. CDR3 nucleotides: TGTGCCAGCAGCCGGCGACAGACAGTAAATGAAAAACTGTTTTTT.

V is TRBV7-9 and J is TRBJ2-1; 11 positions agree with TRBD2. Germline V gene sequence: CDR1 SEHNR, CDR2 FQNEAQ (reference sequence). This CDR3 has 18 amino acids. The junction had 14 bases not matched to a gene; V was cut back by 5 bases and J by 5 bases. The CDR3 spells CASSELDLAGGRNNEQFF. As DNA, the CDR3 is TGTGCCAGCAGCGAGCTGGATCTAGCGGGAGGTCGGAACAATGAGCAGTTCTTC.

The CDR3 reads CSVRGANTGELFF. CDR3 nucleotides: TGCAGCGTTCGTGGGGCCAACACCGGGGAGCTGTTTTTT. The gene calls are TRBV29-1 and TRBJ2-2; tentatively, D is TRBD1 (5 bases). Germline loops: CDR1 SQVTM, CDR2 ANQGSEA. Trimming removed 5 bases from V and 2 bases from J, with 9 bases in between. CDR3 length equals 13 residues.

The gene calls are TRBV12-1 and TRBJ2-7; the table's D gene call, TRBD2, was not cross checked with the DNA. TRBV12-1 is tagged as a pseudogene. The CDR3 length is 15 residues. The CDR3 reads CASSLWGGNSYEQYF. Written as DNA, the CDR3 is TGTGCCAGCAGCCTATGGGGGGGTAACTCCTACGAGCAGTACTTC.

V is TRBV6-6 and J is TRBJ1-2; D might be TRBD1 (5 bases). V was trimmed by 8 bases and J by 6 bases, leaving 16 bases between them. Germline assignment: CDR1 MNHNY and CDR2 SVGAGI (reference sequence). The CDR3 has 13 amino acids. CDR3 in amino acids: CASRSGTSDGYTF. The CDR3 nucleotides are TGTGCCAGCCGATCCGGGACGTCGGATGGCTACACCTTC.

CDR3 in amino acids: CASSLSGQQETQYF. In nucleotides, the CDR3 is TGCGCCAGCAGCTTGTCGGGACAGCAAGAGACCCAGTACTTC. This rearrangement joins TRBV5-1 to TRBJ2-5; TRBD1 agrees at 7 bases. V shed 1 base, J shed 2 bases, and the junction held 2 bases outside the gene matches. This CDR3 is 14 amino acids long. Germline assignment: CDR1 SGHRS and CDR2 YFSETQ.

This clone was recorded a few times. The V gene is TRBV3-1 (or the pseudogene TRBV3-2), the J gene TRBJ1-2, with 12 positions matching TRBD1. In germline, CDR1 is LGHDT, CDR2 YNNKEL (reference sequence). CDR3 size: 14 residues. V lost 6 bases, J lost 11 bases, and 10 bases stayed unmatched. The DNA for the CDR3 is TGTGCCAGCAGTCCAACCGGGACAGGGGGCCGTTACACCTTC. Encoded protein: CASSPTGTGGRYTF.

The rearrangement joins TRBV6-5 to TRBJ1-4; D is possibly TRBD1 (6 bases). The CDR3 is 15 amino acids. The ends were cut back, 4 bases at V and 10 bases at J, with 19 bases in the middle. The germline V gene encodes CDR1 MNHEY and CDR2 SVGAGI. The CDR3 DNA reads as TGTGCCAGCAGTTCGGAGGGGGGTAGACGGCGAAAACTGTTTTTT. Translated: CASSSEGGRRRKLFF.

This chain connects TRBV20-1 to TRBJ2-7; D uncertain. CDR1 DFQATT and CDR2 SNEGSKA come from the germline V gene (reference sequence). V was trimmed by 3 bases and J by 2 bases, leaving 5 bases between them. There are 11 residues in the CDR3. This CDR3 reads CSARTAYEQYF. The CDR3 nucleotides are TGCAGTGCTAGGACTGCCTACGAGCAGTACTTC.

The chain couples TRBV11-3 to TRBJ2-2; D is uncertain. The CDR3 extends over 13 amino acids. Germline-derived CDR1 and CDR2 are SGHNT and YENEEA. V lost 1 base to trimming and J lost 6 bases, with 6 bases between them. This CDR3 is CASSLVAPGELFF. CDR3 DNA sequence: TGTGCCAGCAGCTTAGTAGCTCCCGGGGAGCTGTTTTTT. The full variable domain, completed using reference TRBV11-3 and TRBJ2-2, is EAGVVQSPRYKIIEKKQPVAFWCNPISGHNTLYWYLQNLGQGPELLIRYENEEAVDDSQLPKDRFSAERLKGVDSTLKIQPAELGDSAVYLCASSLVAPGELFFGEGSRLTVL.

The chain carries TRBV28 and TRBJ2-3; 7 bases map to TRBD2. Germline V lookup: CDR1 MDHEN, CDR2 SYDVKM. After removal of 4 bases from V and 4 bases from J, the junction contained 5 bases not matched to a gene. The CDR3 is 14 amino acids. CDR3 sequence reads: CASSSREWADTQYF. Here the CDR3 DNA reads TGTGCCAGCAGTTCGCGGGAGTGGGCAGATACGCAGTATTTT.

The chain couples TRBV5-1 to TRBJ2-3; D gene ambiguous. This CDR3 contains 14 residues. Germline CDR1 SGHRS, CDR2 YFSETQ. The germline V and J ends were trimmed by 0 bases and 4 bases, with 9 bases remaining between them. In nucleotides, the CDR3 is TGCGCCAGCAGCTTGGTTTCCGCCCCAGATACGCAGTATTTT. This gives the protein CASSLVSAPDTQYF.

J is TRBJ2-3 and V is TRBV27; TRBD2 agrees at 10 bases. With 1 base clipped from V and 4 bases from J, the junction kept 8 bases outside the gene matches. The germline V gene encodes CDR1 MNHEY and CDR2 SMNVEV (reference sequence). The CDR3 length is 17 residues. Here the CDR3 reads CASSLFALSGGADTQYF. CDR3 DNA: TGTGCCAGCAGTTTATTTGCTCTCAGCGGGGGGGCAGATACGCAGTATTTT.

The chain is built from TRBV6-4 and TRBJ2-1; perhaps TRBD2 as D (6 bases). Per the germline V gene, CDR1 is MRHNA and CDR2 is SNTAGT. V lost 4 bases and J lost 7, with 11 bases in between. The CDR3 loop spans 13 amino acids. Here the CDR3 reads CASSVGGVNEQFF. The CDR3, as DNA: TGTGCCAGCAGTGTCGGAGGGGTGAATGAGCAGTTCTTC.

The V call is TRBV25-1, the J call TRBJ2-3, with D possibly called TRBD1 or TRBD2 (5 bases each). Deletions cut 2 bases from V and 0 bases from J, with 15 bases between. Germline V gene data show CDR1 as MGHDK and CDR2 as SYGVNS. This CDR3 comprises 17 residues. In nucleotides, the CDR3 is TGTGCCAGCAGTGAACTGGGGGACGGCACTAGCACAGATACGCAGTATTTT. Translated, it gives CASSELGDGTSTDTQYF.

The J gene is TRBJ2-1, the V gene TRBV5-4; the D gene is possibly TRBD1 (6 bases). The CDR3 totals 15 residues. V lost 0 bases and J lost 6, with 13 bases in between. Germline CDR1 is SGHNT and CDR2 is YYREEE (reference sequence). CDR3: CASSLVAGAGNEQFF. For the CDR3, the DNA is TGTGCCAGCAGCTTGGTTGCAGGGGCCGGCAATGAGCAGTTCTTC.

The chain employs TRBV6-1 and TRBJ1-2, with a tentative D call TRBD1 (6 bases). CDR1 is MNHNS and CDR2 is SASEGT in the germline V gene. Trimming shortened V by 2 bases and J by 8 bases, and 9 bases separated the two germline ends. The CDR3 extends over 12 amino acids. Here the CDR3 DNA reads TGTGCCAGCAGTGAACTGGGGGGCGGCTACACCTTC. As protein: CASSELGGGYTF.

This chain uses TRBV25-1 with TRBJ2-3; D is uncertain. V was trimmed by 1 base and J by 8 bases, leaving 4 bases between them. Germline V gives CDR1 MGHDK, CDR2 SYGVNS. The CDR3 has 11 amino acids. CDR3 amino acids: CASSESLTQYF. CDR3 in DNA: TGTGCCAGCAGTGAATCCCTTACGCAGTATTTT.

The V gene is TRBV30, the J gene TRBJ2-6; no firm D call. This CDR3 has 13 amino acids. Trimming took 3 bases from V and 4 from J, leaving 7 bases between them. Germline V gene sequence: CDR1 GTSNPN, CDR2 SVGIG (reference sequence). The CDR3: CAWRTGGANVLTF. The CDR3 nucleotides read TGTGCCTGGAGGACCGGGGGGGCCAACGTCCTGACTTTC.

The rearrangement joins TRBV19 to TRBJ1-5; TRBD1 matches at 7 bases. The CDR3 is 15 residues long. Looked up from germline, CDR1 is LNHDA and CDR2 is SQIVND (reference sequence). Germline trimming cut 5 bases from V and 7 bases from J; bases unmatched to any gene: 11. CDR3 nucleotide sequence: TGTGCCAGTAGTGCCCCTGGACAGGTGGGACAGCCCCAGCATTTT. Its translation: CASSAPGQVGQPQHF.

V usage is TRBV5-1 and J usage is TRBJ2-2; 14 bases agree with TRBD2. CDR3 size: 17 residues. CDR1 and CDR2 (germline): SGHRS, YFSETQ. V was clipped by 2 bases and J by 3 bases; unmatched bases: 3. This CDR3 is CASSLGTSGRYTGELFF. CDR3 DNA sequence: TGCGCCAGCAGCTTAGGGACTAGCGGGAGATACACCGGGGAGCTGTTTTTT.

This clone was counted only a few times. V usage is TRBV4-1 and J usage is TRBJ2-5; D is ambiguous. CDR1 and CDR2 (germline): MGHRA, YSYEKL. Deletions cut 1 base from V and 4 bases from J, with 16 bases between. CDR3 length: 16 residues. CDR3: CASSQGGVPMGETQYF. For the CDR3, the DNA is TGCGCCAGCAGCCAAGGCGGAGTCCCCATGGGAGAGACCCAGTACTTC.

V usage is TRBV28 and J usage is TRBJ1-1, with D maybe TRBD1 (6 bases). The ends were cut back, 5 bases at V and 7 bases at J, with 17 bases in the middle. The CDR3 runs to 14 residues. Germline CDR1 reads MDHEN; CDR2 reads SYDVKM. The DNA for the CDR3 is TGTGCCAGCAGTGCCGTTTTCAGGGGTGTTGAAGCTTTCTTT. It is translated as CASSAVFRGVEAFF.